Given below is one T cell receptor (beta chain) in context. Germline CDR1 MNHEY, CDR2 SVGAGI. V lost 6 bases, J lost 3 bases, and 15 bases lay in between. The length of the CDR3 is 14 residues. The sample originates from a study of OX40 agonist ivuxolimab in advanced cancers. Measured with immunoSEQ multiplex PCR; TCRdb has only the in-frame clones, and not every one. In the table there are about 79,000 clones, 85% to 95% of which are singletons. The sequencing used CD4+ or CD8+ T cells sorted from blood, collected in a trial of the OX40 agonist ivuxolimab. This sequence joins TRBV6-5 and TRBJ2-7, with a possible D match to TRBD2 (5 bases). The receptor was derived from an adult with an advanced solid tumor such as melanoma, head and neck, liver or kidney cancer. CDR3 sequence: CASSPGLGYYEQYF. The CDR3 nucleotides read TGTGCCAGCAGCCCCGGACTCGGCTACTACGAGCAGTACTTC.